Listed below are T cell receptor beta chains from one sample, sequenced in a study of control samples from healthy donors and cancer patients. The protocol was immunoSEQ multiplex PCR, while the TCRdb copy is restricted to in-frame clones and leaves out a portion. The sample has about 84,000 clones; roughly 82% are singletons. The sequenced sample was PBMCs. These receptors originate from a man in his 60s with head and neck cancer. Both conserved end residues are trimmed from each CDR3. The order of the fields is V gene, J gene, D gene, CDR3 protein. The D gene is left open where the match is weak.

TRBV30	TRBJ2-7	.	AWSRSYEQY
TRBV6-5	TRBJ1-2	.	ASRETQGYSYGYT
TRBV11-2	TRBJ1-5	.	ASSLGRGSNQPQH
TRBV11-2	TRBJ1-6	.	ASTRTPRDVLNSPLH
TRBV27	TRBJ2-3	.	ASSGSGDTQY
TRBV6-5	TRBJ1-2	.	ASTRDNDPYGYT
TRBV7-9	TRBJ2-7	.	ASSDNYEQY
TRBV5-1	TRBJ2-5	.	ASSLNRKWETQY
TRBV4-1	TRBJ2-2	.	ASRGRYANTGELF
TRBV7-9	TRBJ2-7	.	ASSLGNVNEQY
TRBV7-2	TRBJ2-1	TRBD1	ASSLGQGNYNEQF
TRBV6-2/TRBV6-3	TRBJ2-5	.	ASSGAEGETQY
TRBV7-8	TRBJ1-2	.	ASSLFAYSYGYT